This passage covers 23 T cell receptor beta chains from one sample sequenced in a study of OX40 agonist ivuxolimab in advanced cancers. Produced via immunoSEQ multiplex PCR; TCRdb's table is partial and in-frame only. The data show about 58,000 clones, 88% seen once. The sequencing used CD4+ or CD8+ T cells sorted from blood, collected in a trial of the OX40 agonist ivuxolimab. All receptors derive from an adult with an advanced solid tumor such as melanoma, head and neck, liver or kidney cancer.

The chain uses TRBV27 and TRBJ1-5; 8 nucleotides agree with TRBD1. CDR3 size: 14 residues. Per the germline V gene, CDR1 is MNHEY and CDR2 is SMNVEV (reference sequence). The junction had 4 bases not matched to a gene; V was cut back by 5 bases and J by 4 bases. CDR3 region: CASSPRTGNQPQHF. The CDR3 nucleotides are TGTGCCAGCAGTCCACGGACAGGGAATCAGCCCCAGCATTTT.

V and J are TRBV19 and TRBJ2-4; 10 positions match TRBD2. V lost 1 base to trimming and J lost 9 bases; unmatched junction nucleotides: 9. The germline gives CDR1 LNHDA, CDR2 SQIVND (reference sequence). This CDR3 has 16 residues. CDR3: CASSIGGSGRRVIQYF. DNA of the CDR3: TGTGCCAGTAGTATAGGAGGTAGCGGGAGGCGAGTCATTCAGTACTTC.

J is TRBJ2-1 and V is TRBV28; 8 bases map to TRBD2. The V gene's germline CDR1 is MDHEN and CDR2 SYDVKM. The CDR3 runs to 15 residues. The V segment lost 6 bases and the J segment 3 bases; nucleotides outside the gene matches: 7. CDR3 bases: TGTGCCAGCAGCGTTACTAGCGGAGGCTACAATGAGCAGTTCTTC. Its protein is CASSVTSGGYNEQFF.

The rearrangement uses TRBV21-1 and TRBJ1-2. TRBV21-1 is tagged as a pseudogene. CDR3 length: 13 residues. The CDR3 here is CASSKKRNYGYTF. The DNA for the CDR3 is TGTGCCAGCAGCAAAAAACGTAACTATGGCTACACCTTC.

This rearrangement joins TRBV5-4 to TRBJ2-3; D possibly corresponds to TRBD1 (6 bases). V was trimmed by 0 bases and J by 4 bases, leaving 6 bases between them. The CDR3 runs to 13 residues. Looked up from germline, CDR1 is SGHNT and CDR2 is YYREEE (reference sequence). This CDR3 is CASSLDRADTQYF. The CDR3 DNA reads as TGTGCCAGCAGCTTGGACAGGGCAGATACGCAGTATTTT.

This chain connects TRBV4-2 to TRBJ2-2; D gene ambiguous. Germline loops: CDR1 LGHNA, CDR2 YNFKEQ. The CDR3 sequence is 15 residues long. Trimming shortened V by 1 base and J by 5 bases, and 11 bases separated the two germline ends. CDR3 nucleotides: TGTGCCAGCAGCCAAGCGGTCTCCGGAACCGGGGAGCTGTTTTTT. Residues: CASSQAVSGTGELFF.

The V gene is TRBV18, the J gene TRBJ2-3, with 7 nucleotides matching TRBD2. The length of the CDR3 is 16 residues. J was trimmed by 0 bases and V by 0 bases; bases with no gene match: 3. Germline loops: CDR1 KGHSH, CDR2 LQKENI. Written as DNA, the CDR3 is TGTGCCAGCTCACCACCGAATAGCGGGAGCACAGATACGCAGTATTTT. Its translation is CASSPPNSGSTDTQYF.

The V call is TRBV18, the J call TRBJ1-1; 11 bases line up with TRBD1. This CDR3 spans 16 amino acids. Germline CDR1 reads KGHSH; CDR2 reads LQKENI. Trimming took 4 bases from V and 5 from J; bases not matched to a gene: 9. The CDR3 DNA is TGTGCCAGCTCACTCGGACAGGGGGCCGTGATTACTGAAGCTTTCTTT. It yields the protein CASSLGQGAVITEAFF.

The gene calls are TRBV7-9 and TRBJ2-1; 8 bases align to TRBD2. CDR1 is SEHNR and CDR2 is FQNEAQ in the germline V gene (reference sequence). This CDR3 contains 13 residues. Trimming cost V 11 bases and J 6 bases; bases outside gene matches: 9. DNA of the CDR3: TGTGCCGGATTAGCGGGATCAGTCAATGAGCAGTTCTTC. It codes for CAGLAGSVNEQFF.

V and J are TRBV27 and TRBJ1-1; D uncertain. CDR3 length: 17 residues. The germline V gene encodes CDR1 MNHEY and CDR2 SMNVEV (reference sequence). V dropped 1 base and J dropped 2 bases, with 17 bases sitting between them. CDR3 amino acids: CASSLWTGRRLNTEAFF. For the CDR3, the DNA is TGTGCCAGCAGTTTATGGACGGGCCGGAGACTAAACACTGAAGCTTTCTTT.

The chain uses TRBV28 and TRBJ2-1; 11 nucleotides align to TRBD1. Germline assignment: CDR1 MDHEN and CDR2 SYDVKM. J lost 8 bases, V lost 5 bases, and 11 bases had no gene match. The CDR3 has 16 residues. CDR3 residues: CASSPGQGEGGDEQFF. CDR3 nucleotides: TGTGCCAGCAGTCCGGGACAGGGGGAAGGCGGGGATGAGCAGTTCTTC.

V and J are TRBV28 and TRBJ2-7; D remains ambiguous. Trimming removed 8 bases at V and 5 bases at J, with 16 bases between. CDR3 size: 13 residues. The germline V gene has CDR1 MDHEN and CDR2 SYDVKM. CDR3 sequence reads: CASRPDPRHEQYF. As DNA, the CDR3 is TGTGCCAGCCGGCCGGACCCACGCCACGAGCAGTACTTC.

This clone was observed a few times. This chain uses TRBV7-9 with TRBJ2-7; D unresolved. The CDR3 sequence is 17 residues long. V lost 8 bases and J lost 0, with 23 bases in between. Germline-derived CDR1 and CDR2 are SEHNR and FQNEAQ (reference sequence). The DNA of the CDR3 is TGTGCCAGCTCAACAAAACGGTCTTTTGAGCACTCCTACGAGCAGTACTTC. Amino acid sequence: CASSTKRSFEHSYEQYF.

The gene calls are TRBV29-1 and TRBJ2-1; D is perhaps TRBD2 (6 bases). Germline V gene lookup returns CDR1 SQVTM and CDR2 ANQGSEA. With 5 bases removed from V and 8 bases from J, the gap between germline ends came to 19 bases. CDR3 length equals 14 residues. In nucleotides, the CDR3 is TGCAGCGTTAACTCTCCGCGGGGTGTCCATGAGCAGTTCTTC. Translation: CSVNSPRGVHEQFF.

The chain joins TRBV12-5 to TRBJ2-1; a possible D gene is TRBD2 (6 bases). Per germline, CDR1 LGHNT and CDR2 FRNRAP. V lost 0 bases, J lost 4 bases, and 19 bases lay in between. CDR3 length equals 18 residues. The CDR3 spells CASGLVRTGGLRYNEQFF. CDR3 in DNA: TGTGCTAGTGGTTTGGTGCGAACCGGGGGTTTGAGGTACAATGAGCAGTTCTTC.

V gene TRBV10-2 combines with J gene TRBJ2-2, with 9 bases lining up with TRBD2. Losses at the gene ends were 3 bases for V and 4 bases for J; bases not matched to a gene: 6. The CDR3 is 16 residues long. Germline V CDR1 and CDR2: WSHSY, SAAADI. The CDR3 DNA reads TGCGCCAGCAGTGACAGGGATAGCGGGGGCACCGGGGAGCTGTTTTTT. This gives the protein CASSDRDSGGTGELFF.

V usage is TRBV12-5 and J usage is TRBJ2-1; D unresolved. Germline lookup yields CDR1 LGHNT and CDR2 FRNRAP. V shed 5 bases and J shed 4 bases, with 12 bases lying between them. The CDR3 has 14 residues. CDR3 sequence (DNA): TGTGCTAGTGGTCCCGGGTTAGGGTACAATGAGCAGTTCTTC. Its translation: CASGPGLGYNEQFF.

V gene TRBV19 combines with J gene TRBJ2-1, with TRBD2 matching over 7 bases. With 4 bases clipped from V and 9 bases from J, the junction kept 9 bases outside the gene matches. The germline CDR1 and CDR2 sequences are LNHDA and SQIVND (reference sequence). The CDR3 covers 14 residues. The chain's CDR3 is CASSNAGAIIEQFF. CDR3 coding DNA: TGTGCCAGTAGTAATGCGGGAGCGATTATTGAGCAGTTCTTC.

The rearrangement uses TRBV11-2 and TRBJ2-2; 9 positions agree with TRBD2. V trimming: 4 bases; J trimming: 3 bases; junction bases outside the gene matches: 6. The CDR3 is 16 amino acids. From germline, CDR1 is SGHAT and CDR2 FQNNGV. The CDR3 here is CASSYSGRSDTGELFF. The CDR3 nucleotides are TGTGCCAGCAGCTACAGCGGGAGGAGCGACACCGGGGAGCTGTTTTTT.

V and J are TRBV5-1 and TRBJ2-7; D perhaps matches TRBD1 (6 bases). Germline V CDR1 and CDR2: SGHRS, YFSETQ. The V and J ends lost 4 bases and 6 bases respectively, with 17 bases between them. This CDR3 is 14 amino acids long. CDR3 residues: CASSMGHVLSEQYF. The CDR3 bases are TGCGCCAGCAGCATGGGACACGTCCTTAGCGAGCAGTACTTC. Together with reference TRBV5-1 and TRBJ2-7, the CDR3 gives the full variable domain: KAGVTQTPRYLIKTRGQQVTLSCSPISGHRSVSWYQQTPGQGLQFLFEYFSETQRNKGNFPGRFSGRQFSNSRSEMNVSTLELGDSALYLCASSMGHVLSEQYFGPGTRLTVT.

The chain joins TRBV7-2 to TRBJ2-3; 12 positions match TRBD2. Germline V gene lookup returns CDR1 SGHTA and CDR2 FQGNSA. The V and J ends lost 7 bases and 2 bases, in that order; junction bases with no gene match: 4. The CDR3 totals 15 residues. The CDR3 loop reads CASTLAGGYTDTQYF. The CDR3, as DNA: TGTGCCAGCACCCTAGCGGGAGGGTACACAGATACGCAGTATTTT. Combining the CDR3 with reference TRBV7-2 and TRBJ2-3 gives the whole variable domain GAGVSQSPSNKVTEKGKDVELRCDPISGHTALYWYRQSLGQGLEFLIYFQGNSAPDKSGLPSDRFSAERTGGSVSTLTIQRTQQEDSAVYLCASTLAGGYTDTQYFGPGTRLTVL.

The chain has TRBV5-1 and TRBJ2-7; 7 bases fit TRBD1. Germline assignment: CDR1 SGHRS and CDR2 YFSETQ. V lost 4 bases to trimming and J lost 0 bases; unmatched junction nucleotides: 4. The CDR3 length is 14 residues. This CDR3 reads CASSVDRRSYEQYF. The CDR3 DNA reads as TGCGCCAGCAGCGTGGACAGGCGCTCCTACGAGCAGTACTTC.

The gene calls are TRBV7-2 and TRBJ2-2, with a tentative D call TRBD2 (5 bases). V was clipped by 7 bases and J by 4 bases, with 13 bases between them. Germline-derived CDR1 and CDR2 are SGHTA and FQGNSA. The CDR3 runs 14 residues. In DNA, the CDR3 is TGTGCCAGCACACCTAGCTGGGGCACCGGGGAGCTGTTTTTT. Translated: CASTPSWGTGELFF.